This T cell receptor (beta chain) was sequenced in a study of blood T cell repertoires in COVID-19. Turning to the study itself: Acute and convalescent COVID-19 samples came from the United States, Italy and Spain. PBMCs, B-cell-depleted T cells, or T cells were the source of the cDNA or gDNA that made up the material.

Original processing methods: Nucleated cell number was recorded as an estimate derived from reference gene primer amplification. Using immunoSEQ multiplex PCR, the repertoire was profiled, and TCRdb retains in-frame clones only, with some absent. V, J and clone size are taken as reported in that table, and D and trimming were inferred from the DNA itself. The sample records some 150,000 clones, 85% to 90% being singletons. CDR1 is WSHSY and CDR2 is SAAADI in the germline V gene. The V segment lost 8 bases and the J segment 3 bases; nucleotides outside the gene matches: 15. This CDR3 spans 18 amino acids.

The sequenced sample was peripheral blood. The TCR originated in a woman older than 75 in a cohort sampled during active or convalescent COVID-19. V gene TRBV10-2 combines with J gene TRBJ2-1; TRBD2 matches at 11 bases. CDR3 DNA sequence: TGCGCCAGCCGGGAGGGGCTTTTAGCGGGAGGGTACTACAATGAGCAGTTCTTC. Translation: CASREGLLAGGYYNEQFF.